These 3 T cell receptor beta chains were sequenced from one sample in a study of blood T cells in healthy people across ages. With a J-beta primer mix and a sample-barcoded 5' primer, a second PCR ran about 7 to 12 cycles. TCRdb re-analysed the 5' RACE reads in MiXCR, keeping a single row per CDR3 protein. Of about 650,000 distinct CDR3 sequences listed, roughly 32% are singletons. The specimen sequenced was blood. These receptors came from a woman older than 75 in good health.

This clonotype was counted only a few times. The rearrangement links TRBV14 to TRBJ2-1, with TRBD2 identical over 11 bases. V was pared by 1 base and J by 4 bases, with 12 bases of the junction left unmatched. The CDR3 contains 19 residues. CDR1 and CDR2 from the germline V gene are SGHDN and FVKESK. CDR3 sequence reads: CASSQGLLAGGLGYNEQFF. The CDR3 nucleotides are TGTGCCAGCAGCCAAGGTCTGCTAGCGGGGGGTCTCGGGTACAATGAGCAGTTCTTC.

A note on this clonotype: This sequence may be a read error, since a much larger clone differs from it by one base. The rearrangement uses TRBV4-2 and TRBJ1-4; no firm D call. This CDR3 comprises 15 residues. Looked up from germline, CDR1 is LGHNA and CDR2 is YNFKEQ. CDR3 DNA sequence: TGTGCCAGCAGCCAGAGAGCGGGGTTAGGTGAAAAACGGTTTTTT. Encoded protein: CASSQRAGLGEKRFF.

The genes are TRBV28 and TRBJ2-6, with TRBD1 matching 7 bases. The germline V gene encodes CDR1 MDHEN and CDR2 SYDVKM. This CDR3 has 15 amino acids. J gave up 2 bases and V 8 bases, and 6 bases lay outside the gene matches. CDR3 DNA: TGTGCCAGCCGACAGGGAGCAACTGGGGCCAACGTCCTGACTTTC. The encoded protein is CASRQGATGANVLTF.